The 14 T cell receptor beta chains in this list originate from one sample, sequenced in a study of CD8 T cells in Susac syndrome. Random hexamers were used to reverse transcribe an amount of about 0.5 to 1 ug RNA. Each CDR3 protein is one row after TCRdb ran MiXCR on the immunoSEQ multiplex PCR reads. This sample has 330,000 or so distinct CDR3 sequences, with approximately 85% found just once. What was sequenced was CD8+ T cells from PBMCs. Receptor source: a human donor with multiple sclerosis.

The rearrangement joins TRBV7-9 to TRBJ2-1; 8 nucleotides align to TRBD1. There are 15 residues in the CDR3. In germline, CDR1 is SEHNR, CDR2 FQNEAQ (reference sequence). With V trimmed by 5 bases and J by 3 bases, 6 bases remained unmatched. CDR3: CASSPPGQGYNEQFF. CDR3 sequence (DNA): TGTGCCAGCAGCCCCCCCGGACAGGGCTACAATGAGCAGTTCTTC.

J is TRBJ2-7 and V is TRBV28; 10 bases fit TRBD2. Germline CDR1 reads MDHEN; CDR2 reads SYDVKM. The CDR3 loop spans 18 amino acids. The junction had 23 bases not matched to a gene; V was cut back by 6 bases and J by 9 bases. The CDR3 protein is CASSQEEGGLAFYEWQYF. In DNA form, the CDR3 reads TGTGCCAGCAGCCAGGAAGAGGGGGGACTAGCGTTTTACGAGTGGCAGTACTTC.

V usage is TRBV4-1 and J usage is TRBJ2-4, with 10 nucleotides matching TRBD2. The V and J ends lost 2 bases and 7 bases, in that order; junction bases with no gene match: 5. The germline CDR1 and CDR2 sequences are MGHRA and YSYEKL. The CDR3 runs 15 residues. In nucleotides, the CDR3 is TGCGCCAGCAGCCAAACGCTAGCGGGAGCGAACATTCAGTACTTC. Protein product: CASSQTLAGANIQYF.

The chain employs TRBV27 and TRBJ1-1, with D unclear. CDR3 length: 15 residues. Germline V gene lookup returns CDR1 MNHEY and CDR2 SMNVEV (reference sequence). The V and J ends lost 1 base and 3 bases respectively, with 12 bases between them. CDR3 residues: CASSLWAGRDTEAFF. As DNA, the CDR3 is TGTGCCAGCAGTTTATGGGCGGGCCGGGACACTGAAGCTTTCTTT.

Remarks on this clonotype: The junction departs from germline at one end; a sequencing error may be responsible. The chain couples TRBV6-2 or TRBV6-3 to TRBJ2-7; 11 nucleotides agree with TRBD2. Germline lookup yields CDR1 MNHEY and CDR2 SVGEGT. This CDR3 is 13 amino acids long. In DNA, the CDR3 is TGTGCCAGCAGCGGACTAGCGGGCTACGAGCTGTACTTC. Translation gives CASSGLAGYELYF.

The V gene is TRBV5-6, the J gene TRBJ2-1; TRBD1 matches 9 bases. Germline CDR1 and CDR2: SGHDT and YYEEEE. The CDR3 contains 23 residues. The junction had 23 bases not matched to a gene; V was cut back by 1 base and J by 0 bases. CDR3 coding DNA: TGTGCCAGCAGCTTGTTCGGGACAGGGAAAAGGGGCCAGCTCTTTCGCTCCTACAATGAGCAGTTCTTC. Protein: CASSLFGTGKRGQLFRSYNEQFF. The full variable domain, completed using reference TRBV5-6 and TRBJ2-1, is DAGVTQSPTHLIKTRGQQVTLRCSPKSGHDTVSWYQQALGQGPQFIFQYYEEEERQRGNFPDRFSGHQFPNYSSELNVNALLLGDSALYLCASSLFGTGKRGQLFRSYNEQFFGPGTRLTVL.

This sequence joins TRBV30 and TRBJ1-5; D is undetermined. CDR3 length: 15 residues. V gave up 0 bases and J gave up 5 bases, with 14 bases separating them. The germline V gene has CDR1 GTSNPN and CDR2 SVGIG (reference sequence). The CDR3 bases are TGTGCCTGGAGTGTACGGTCCGGCGGGGATCAGCCCCAGCATTTT. It translates to CAWSVRSGGDQPQHF.

The V gene is TRBV30, the J gene TRBJ2-3; D is unclear. Germline V gene lookup returns CDR1 GTSNPN and CDR2 SVGIG (reference sequence). V lost 2 bases and J lost 4, with 22 bases in between. The CDR3 extends over 17 amino acids. CDR3: CAWSISSNIWGADTQYF. Here the CDR3 DNA reads TGTGCCTGGAGTATATCCTCCAACATCTGGGGTGCAGATACGCAGTATTTT.

The chain uses TRBV12-3 or TRBV12-4 and TRBJ1-2, with D hard to call. Trimming removed 5 bases from V and 7 bases from J, with 14 bases in between. This CDR3 region has 13 residues. The CDR3 spells CASSETVSGGYTF. CDR3 nucleotide sequence: TGTGCCAGCAGTGAGACGGTGTCGGGTGGCTACACCTTC.

As to this clonotype: Lacking the conserved final phenylalanine or tryptophan, this CDR3 likely reflects a read error. The chain links TRBV5-1 to TRBJ2-1, with D uncertain. The CDR3 is 14 residues long. V was shortened by 0 bases and J by 3 bases, with 7 bases between the two germline ends. Germline V CDR1 and CDR2: SGHRS, YFSETQ. The CDR3 region is CASSLAEGYNEQFL. CDR3 DNA sequence: TGCGCCAGCAGCTTGGCGGAAGGCTACAATGAGCAGTTCCTC.

CDR3 in amino acids: CASSPKTSGGSTDTQYF. In nucleotides, the CDR3 is TGTGCCAGCAGCCCTAAGACTAGCGGGGGGAGCACAGATACGCAGTATTTT. J is TRBJ2-3 and V is TRBV13; 13 nucleotides agree with TRBD2. CDR1 and CDR2 (germline): PRHDT, FYEKMQ (reference sequence). V dropped 5 bases and J dropped 0; count of bases not matched to a gene: 5. The CDR3 runs 17 residues.

The genes are TRBV4-3 and TRBJ2-7; D call uncertain. V lost 0 bases, J lost 1 base, and 13 bases lay in between. The CDR3 contains 16 residues. Germline V gene lookup returns CDR1 LGHNA and CDR2 YSLEER. The CDR3 sequence: CASSQDDQMGSYEQYF. CDR3 in DNA: TGCGCCAGCAGCCAAGACGACCAAATGGGTTCCTACGAGCAGTACTTC.

V is TRBV24-1 and J is TRBJ1-2; tentatively, D is TRBD1 (5 bases). With 7 bases removed from V and 7 bases from J, the gap between germline ends came to 9 bases. Germline loops: CDR1 KGHDR, CDR2 SFDVKD. This CDR3 has 11 residues. This CDR3 reads CATRTGRGYTF. CDR3 coding DNA: TGTGCCACCAGAACAGGACGTGGCTACACCTTC.

The chain recombines TRBV4-1 with TRBJ1-1; 8 bases align to TRBD1. V lost 4 bases, J lost 0 bases, and 7 bases stayed unmatched. This CDR3 is built from 16 residues. From germline, CDR1 is MGHRA and CDR2 YSYEKL. This CDR3 is CASSRLPGQVNTEAFF. The CDR3 region has the DNA TGCGCCAGCAGCCGCTTACCGGGACAGGTGAACACTGAAGCTTTCTTT.